The rows below give T cell receptor beta chains drawn from one sample of a study of T-cell memory formation after mild COVID-19. Each CDR3 protein gets one entry after TCRdb re-called the 5' RACE reads with MiXCR. The table lists about 140,000 distinct CDR3 sequences, approximately 15% of them singletons. The sequenced sample consisted of PBMCs or a T cell subset sorted from them (not recorded which). The receptors originated from an adult woman who had mild COVID-19 (a few samples of this study predate the infection). Cell type and time point are not known. CDR3s include the opening cysteine and the closing phenylalanine or tryptophan. The D gene is left open where the match is weak. Clone size is stated in some rows and not others, as once, few, many or a class when expanded.

j_gene,d_gene,v_gene,abundance,CDR3nt,CDR3aa
TRBJ2-4,TRBD2,TRBV7-2,few,TGTGCCAGCAGCCGGACTAGCGGGAGTGGCATTCAGTACTTC,CASSRTSGSGIQYF
TRBJ2-2,TRBD2,TRBV7-3,NA,TGTGCCAGCAGCTTGACTAGCGAGTCTACCGGGGAGCTGTTTTTT,CASSLTSESTGELFF
TRBJ2-7,NA,TRBV13,few,TGTGCCAGCAGCTTTTGGGACTCCCAATACGAGCAGTACTTC,CASSFWDSQYEQYF
TRBJ2-7,TRBD2,TRBV5-1,few,TGCGCCAGCAGCAGATTAGCGGGGGGAGCCTACGAGCAGTACTTC,CASSRLAGGAYEQYF
TRBJ2-1,TRBD2,TRBV7-3,NA,TGTGCCAGCAGCGTCCTAGCGGGAGGGACGAAGTTCTTC,CASSVLAGGTKFF
TRBJ1-1,NA,TRBV5-1,NA,TGCGCCAGCAAGGATAACACTGAAGCTTTCTTT,CASKDNTEAFF
TRBJ1-2,TRBD1,TRBV12-3/TRBV12-4,NA,TGTGCCAGCAGCGGGACAGACTATGGCTACACCTTC,CASSGTDYGYTF
TRBJ2-3,NA,TRBV7-2,NA,TGTGCCAGCAGCCCAGGATTCAGAGAAGATACGCAGTATTTT,CASSPGFREDTQYF
TRBJ2-3,NA,TRBV12-3/TRBV12-4,once,TGTGCCAGCAGTTATGCGGTGGCGTGGGGTAACACAGATACGCAGTATTTT,CASSYAVAWGNTDTQYF
TRBJ2-1,NA,TRBV4-2,NA,TGTGCCAGCTCAGAACCGGGTTTCAATGAGCAGTTCTTC,CASSEPGFNEQFF
TRBJ2-3,NA,TRBV12-3/TRBV12-4,few,TGTGCCAGCAGCGCCACAGATACGCAGTATTTT,CASSATDTQYF
TRBJ2-1,TRBD1,TRBV12-3/TRBV12-4,few,TGTGCCAGCAGTTTAGTCTCGAGGGGTTTGAGGACAGGGGAGGACAATGAGCAGTTCTTC,CASSLVSRGLRTGEDNEQFF
TRBJ2-1,TRBD2,TRBV7-9,few,TGTGCCAGCAGATCGGGGACTAGCAGGGGGGAGCAGTTCTTC,CASRSGTSRGEQFF
TRBJ2-2,NA,TRBV5-8,NA,TGTGCCAGCAGCTTGAGGCGGGGAATGACGAACACCGGGGAGCTGTTTTTT,CASSLRRGMTNTGELFF
TRBJ2-1,TRBD1,TRBV11-1,NA,TGTGCCAGCAGCTTACAGGGGGCCTACAATGAGCAGTTCTTC,CASSLQGAYNEQFF
TRBJ2-2,NA,TRBV6-1,few,TGTGCCAGCAGTGCGACAGCGAACACCGGGGAGCTGTTTTTT,CASSATANTGELFF
TRBJ2-7,TRBD1,TRBV4-3,NA,TGCGCCAGCAGCCAAGGACAGGGGACCAACGAGCAGTACTTC,CASSQGQGTNEQYF
TRBJ2-3,TRBD2,TRBV12-3/TRBV12-4,NA,TGTGCCAGCAGTCTCCTAGCGGGGGGGCGTGGAGATACGCAGTATTTT,CASSLLAGGRGDTQYF
TRBJ1-2,NA,TRBV4-3,NA,TGCGCCAGCAGCCAGGGGGAGGCCCATAACTATGGCTACACCTTC,CASSQGEAHNYGYTF
TRBJ2-5,TRBD1,TRBV9,few,TGTGCCAGCAGCCCGAGACAGGGGGAGAGGGAGACCCAGTACTTC,CASSPRQGERETQYF
TRBJ2-3,TRBD2,TRBV7-6,many,TGTGCCAGCAGCTGGACTAGCGGGAGTTCGGATACGCAGTATTTT,CASSWTSGSSDTQYF
TRBJ2-3,TRBD2,TRBV4-1,few,TGCGCCAGCAGCCAAGAAAGGTTCGGAGCGGGGTACACAGATACGCAGTATTTT,CASSQERFGAGYTDTQYF
TRBJ1-2,TRBD1,TRBV7-9,NA,TGTGCCAGCAGCCAAATGACAGGGTCCAACTATGGCTACACCTTC,CASSQMTGSNYGYTF
TRBJ2-1,TRBD2,TRBV4-3,NA,TGCGCCAGCAGCCGTAGACCGGGACTAGGAAATGAGCAGTTCTTC,CASSRRPGLGNEQFF
TRBJ2-7,NA,TRBV7-9,few,TGTGCCAGCAGCTTAGAGAAGGGGTCCGACTACGAGCAGTACTTC,CASSLEKGSDYEQYF
TRBJ1-6,TRBD1,TRBV12-3/TRBV12-4,few,TGTGCCACCGGGACAGGGGGGAATTCACCCCTCCACTTT,CATGTGGNSPLHF
TRBJ1-2,TRBD1,TRBV3-1,NA,TGTGCCAGCAGCTTCCGGCGGACAGGGTACGGCTACACCTTC,CASSFRRTGYGYTF
TRBJ1-5,NA,TRBV6-5,NA,TGTGCCAGCAGTTCGGCGAAAAATCAGCCCCAGCATTTT,CASSSAKNQPQHF
TRBJ1-1,NA,TRBV5-6,few,TGTGCCAGCAGCTTGGTATCCGGGGTTGAAGCTTTCTTT,CASSLVSGVEAFF
TRBJ2-5,NA,TRBV6-2/TRBV6-3,many,TGTGCCAGCAGTTACCCCGGGACTCGGAAGACCCAGTACTTC,CASSYPGTRKTQYF
TRBJ2-1,NA,TRBV3-1,many,TGTGCCAGCAGCCAAGAAGGACTATACAATGAGCAGTTCTTC,CASSQEGLYNEQFF
TRBJ2-2,NA,TRBV12-3/TRBV12-4,NA,TGTGCCAGCAGTTTAACCTGGGGGGAGCTGTTTTTT,CASSLTWGELFF
TRBJ2-5,NA,TRBV7-2,few,TGTGCCAGCAGTTCAGCGGCCCAGTACTTC,CASSSAAQYF
TRBJ1-5,NA,TRBV7-9,few,TGTGCCAGCAGCTATGCTAATCAGCCCCAGCATTTT,CASSYANQPQHF
TRBJ2-7,TRBD1,TRBV25-1,few,TGTGCCACCATGACCGGACAGGGCACCTACGAGCAGTACTTC,CATMTGQGTYEQYF
TRBJ2-7,NA,TRBV6-5,few,TGTGCCAGCAGTTACGAACGAGGCGCGTACGAGCAGTACTTC,CASSYERGAYEQYF
TRBJ2-5,NA,TRBV24-1,few,TGTGCCACCAGTGCGACAGGTAACCAAGAGACCCAGTACTTC,CATSATGNQETQYF
TRBJ2-7,TRBD2,TRBV6-2/TRBV6-3,many,TGTGCCAGCAGCTGGACTAGCGCCTTCTACGAGCAGTACTTC,CASSWTSAFYEQYF
TRBJ2-5,NA,TRBV7-9,few,TGTGCCAGCAGCGTGAACGGGCTCTACCAAGAGACCCAGTACTTC,CASSVNGLYQETQYF
TRBJ2-7,NA,TRBV4-3,NA,TGCGCCAGCAGCCAAGGGGCCTCAACGGTCTACGAGCAGTACTTC,CASSQGASTVYEQYF
TRBJ2-7,TRBD1,TRBV18,few,TGTGCCAGCTCACGGCAGGGGGCGTCCTACGAGCAGTACTTC,CASSRQGASYEQYF
TRBJ2-7,TRBD2,TRBV9,NA,TGTGCCAGCAGCGAAGGACTAGCGGGGGATTACGAGCAGTACTTC,CASSEGLAGDYEQYF
TRBJ2-5,NA,TRBV12-3/TRBV12-4,NA,TGTGCCAGCAGCAGGGACGCCAAAGAGACCCAGTACTTC,CASSRDAKETQYF
TRBJ1-2,NA,TRBV5-1,few,TGCGCCAGCAGCTTGCGGCAGGGTCATGGCTACACCTTC,CASSLRQGHGYTF
TRBJ2-1,NA,TRBV7-3,few,TGTGCCAGCAGCCCAGGCGGGGGCACCCTCAATGAGCAGTTCTTC,CASSPGGGTLNEQFF
TRBJ1-1,NA,TRBV2,once,TGTGCCAGCAGTGACAGACGGATGGGGAACACTGAAGCTTTCTTT,CASSDRRMGNTEAFF
TRBJ2-1,NA,TRBV12-3/TRBV12-4,few,TGTGCCAGCAGTTCCGTACACCGGGAGCTACAGTTCTTC,CASSSVHRELQFF
TRBJ2-7,NA,TRBV7-7,few,TGTGCTAGCAGCCACTCCCAGGGAACCCACGAGCAGTACTTC,CASSHSQGTHEQYF
TRBJ2-1,NA,TRBV18,NA,TGTGCCAGCTCACTGTACCGACAGCCGGACGGCCAGCAGTTCTTC,CASSLYRQPDGQQFF
TRBJ1-1,NA,TRBV11-1,NA,TGTGCCAGCAGCTTCTGGGAGAGGACTGAAGCTTTCTTT,CASSFWERTEAFF
TRBJ2-2,NA,TRBV9,few,TGTGCCAGCAGCGCGAGACTGGCATTCACCGGGGAGCTGTTTTTT,CASSARLAFTGELFF
TRBJ2-3,NA,TRBV29-1,few,TGCAGCGTTGGACTTCGACCACGGGGAGATACGCAGTATTTT,CSVGLRPRGDTQYF